The 7 T cell receptor beta chains below come from one sample, sequenced in a study of T cells expressing NK-cell markers. TCRdb reprocessed the 5' RACE reads and reports one entry per CDR3 protein, with no DNA. This repertoire includes a few hundred thousand distinct CDR3 sequences. Sequencing input: blood T cells: a sorted CD56 or NKG2C T cell subset, CD4+ or CD8+ T cells, or bulk PBMC T cells (not recorded which). These receptors were taken from a man aged 18 to 29 in good health.

CDR3 region: CASTRGGTSYEQYF. The chain uses TRBV6-1 and TRBJ2-7; TCRdb proposes TRBD1, but this gene call is untestable without DNA. Germline CDR1 MNHNS, CDR2 SASEGT. CDR3 size: 14 residues.

The chain joins TRBV7-8 to TRBJ1-4; checking the TCRdb D call of TRBD1 is not possible without DNA. This CDR3 is built from 15 residues. The germline gives CDR1 SGHVS, CDR2 FQNEAQ. CDR3 amino acids: CASSFEQGAGEKLFF.

The chain is built from TRBV7-2 and TRBJ2-7; with no DNA, the TCRdb D assignment of TRBD1 cannot be verified. Germline V gene data show CDR1 as SGHTA and CDR2 as FQGNSA. The CDR3 is made up of 16 amino acids. This chain's CDR3 is CASSLGYGRFGDEQYF.

The V call is TRBV7-2, the J call TRBJ2-1; there is no DNA to check the TCRdb D call of TRBD2. The V gene's germline CDR1 is SGHTA and CDR2 FQGNSA. The CDR3 runs to 14 residues. The CDR3 loop reads CASSLEGARGEQFF.

This chain joins TRBV12-3 or TRBV12-4 and TRBJ2-1. The length of the CDR3 is 16 residues. CDR3 residues: CASSLRLASAYNEQFF.

J is TRBJ2-1 and V is TRBV12-3 or TRBV12-4; the D call from TCRdb, TRBD1, cannot be confirmed without DNA. CDR3 length: 15 amino acids. CDR3: CASSFQGALGNEQFF.

This chain joins TRBV7-6 and TRBJ2-1. CDR1 is SGHVS and CDR2 is FNYEAQ in the germline V gene. This CDR3 comprises 11 residues. The CDR3 sequence is CASSSTGEQFF.